A selection of T cell receptor beta chains follows, all from one sample in a study of cytomegalovirus exposure and HLA in healthy donors. Here immunoSEQ multiplex PCR was the method, and the copy in TCRdb shows in-frame clones only, minus some. This sample carries about 83,000 clones, approximately 80% of them seen once, and the ten largest clones take around 1.9%. The source material was PBMCs. These TCRs come from a woman aged 30 to 39 in good health and CMV-seronegative. The CDR3 runs from the conserved cysteine through the conserved F or W. A D gene is named only where the DNA matches it firmly. Size is stated for part of the rows, as once, few or many counts, or as a class when the clone is expanded.

D,size,V,J,DNA,CDR3
.,.,TRBV30,TRBJ2-1,TGTGCCTGGGAGCGGGCGACCTACAATGAGCAGTTCTTC,CAWERATYNEQFF
.,.,TRBV28,TRBJ2-2,TGTGCCAGCAGGAAGACAAGGCCCACCACCGGGGAGCTGTTTTTT,CASRKTRPTTGELFF
.,.,TRBV11-2,TRBJ2-7,TGTGCCAGCAGCTTAGCGGGTTTAGGCGAGCAGTACTTC,CASSLAGLGEQYF
.,.,TRBV20-1,TRBJ2-1,TGCAGTGTGGAGGGAAACAATGAGCAGTTCTTC,CSVEGNNEQFF
TRBD1,.,TRBV9,TRBJ2-7,TGTGCCAGCAGCGTAGGACAGGGGGTCTACGAGCAGTACTTC,CASSVGQGVYEQYF
TRBD2,.,TRBV30,TRBJ2-5,TGTGCCTGGAGGGTGATAGCGGGATCGTTAACGGAGACCCAGTACTTC,CAWRVIAGSLTETQYF
TRBD2,.,TRBV7-2,TRBJ2-7,TGTGCCAGCAGCCCCCGTCTAGCGGGAGAGGGCGAGCAGTACTTC,CASSPRLAGEGEQYF
TRBD2,.,TRBV19,TRBJ2-1,TGTGCCAGTAGTCTAGCGGTAAGCTCCTACAATGAGCAGTTCTTC,CASSLAVSSYNEQFF
.,.,TRBV10-3,TRBJ2-7,TGTGCCATCAGTGAGCGGCTAGCATCTCACGAGCAGTACTTC,CAISERLASHEQYF
TRBD2,.,TRBV7-6,TRBJ2-1,TGTGCCAGCAGCTTAGAAGGCGGGAGAGGGTACAATGAGCAGTTCTTC,CASSLEGGRGYNEQFF
TRBD1,.,TRBV27,TRBJ2-7,TGTGCCAGCAGTTTATTATGGGACAGGGACTACGAGCAGTACTTC,CASSLLWDRDYEQYF
.,.,TRBV30,TRBJ2-3,TGTGCCTGGAGTGTTGTGGCAGGGTTTGCAGATACGCAGTATTTT,CAWSVVAGFADTQYF
TRBD2,few,TRBV5-1,TRBJ2-5,TGCGCCAGCAGCGTCATAGCGGGAGGGGGCGAGACCCAGTACTTC,CASSVIAGGGETQYF
TRBD2,.,TRBV29-1,TRBJ2-3,TGCAGCGCTGCGTTGACTAGCGGGGGAGGGGCCGATACGCAGTATTTT,CSAALTSGGGADTQYF
TRBD1,.,TRBV4-2,TRBJ2-2,TGTGCCAGCAGCCGACCCCAGAAGGACAGGGGGAACACCGGGGAGCTGTTTTTT,CASSRPQKDRGNTGELFF
.,.,TRBV19,TRBJ2-5,TGTGCCAGTAGTCAAAGTGGTAGAACCCAACAAGAGACCCAGTACTTC,CASSQSGRTQQETQYF
TRBD1,.,TRBV7-9,TRBJ2-7,TGTGCCAGCAGCAACAGGGGTGATACCTACGAGCAGTACTTC,CASSNRGDTYEQYF
TRBD2,.,TRBV11-2,TRBJ2-7,TGTGCCAGCAGCTTAGGACTAGCGGGACCAGGGGGGGAGCAGTACTTC,CASSLGLAGPGGEQYF
TRBD1,.,TRBV11-1,TRBJ2-2,TGTGCCAGCAGCGTGGACAGGACGAACACCGGGGAGCTGTTTTTT,CASSVDRTNTGELFF
TRBD1,.,TRBV2,TRBJ1-4,TGTGCCAGCAGTGTGACAGGGAGGAATTCTCTTTTT,CASSVTGRNSLF
TRBD1,.,TRBV23-1,TRBJ2-7,TGCGCCAGCTCTCCGGGGACAGGGCCCTACGAGCAGTACTTC,CASSPGTGPYEQYF
TRBD2,.,TRBV28,TRBJ2-1,TGTGCCAGCAGTTTGGGGGCTAGCGGGAGTGATGAGCAGTTCTTC,CASSLGASGSDEQFF
TRBD2,.,TRBV29-1,TRBJ2-5,TGCAGCGTTGTTTGGCGGGGGGAGACCCAGTACTTC,CSVVWRGETQYF
TRBD1,.,TRBV7-3,TRBJ2-2,TGTGCCAGCAGCAGGGACAGCGCGAACACCGGGGAGCTGTTTTTT,CASSRDSANTGELFF
.,.,TRBV19,TRBJ1-6,TGTGCCAGTAGTATCTGGAGGGAATCACCCCTCCACTTT,CASSIWRESPLHF
.,.,TRBV2,TRBJ2-7,TGTGCCAGCGAATTCCAGCGGACCTCCTACGAGCAGTACTTC,CASEFQRTSYEQYF
TRBD1,few,TRBV15,TRBJ1-5,TGTGCCACCAGCACGCAGAGACAGGGGGACCCTCCCCAGCATTTT,CATSTQRQGDPPQHF
.,.,TRBV7-3,TRBJ2-7,TGTGCCAGCAGCTTCCCCGTTGGGCCAAATAACGAGCAGTACTTC,CASSFPVGPNNEQYF
TRBD1,.,TRBV5-1,TRBJ2-2,TGCGCCAGCAGCTTAGGATCTTTAGAGGGGGCGACGGCCGGGGAGCTGTTTTTT,CASSLGSLEGATAGELFF
TRBD2,.,TRBV19,TRBJ2-3,TGTGCCAGTAGTACCCGGACTAGCGGGACAGATACGCAGTATTTT,CASSTRTSGTDTQYF
TRBD1,.,TRBV16,TRBJ1-5,TGTGCCAGCAGCCAATATGGGTACAGGGGAATCGGGAATCAGCCCCAGCATTTT,CASSQYGYRGIGNQPQHF
.,.,TRBV7-2,TRBJ2-1,TGTGCCAGCAGCTTAGAAGGTCGTATACTAGCCCCCAATGAGCAGTTCTTC,CASSLEGRILAPNEQFF
TRBD1,.,TRBV6-5,TRBJ1-5,TGTGCCAGCAGTCCCTGGACAGGGGCAAGTCAGCCCCAGCATTTT,CASSPWTGASQPQHF
.,.,TRBV11-3,TRBJ2-2,TGTGCCAGCAGCGCCGACAGGGGAGGGACCGGGGAGCTGTTTTTT,CASSADRGGTGELFF
TRBD1,.,TRBV7-2,TRBJ1-2,TGTGCCAGCAGCCGCCGGGACAGCCCCTATGGCTACACCTTC,CASSRRDSPYGYTF
TRBD2,few,TRBV19,TRBJ2-4,TGTGCCAGTAGCCGGGGGGGGTTCACCTCACTAGCCAAAAACATTCAGTACTTC,CASSRGGFTSLAKNIQYF
TRBD2,few,TRBV7-6,TRBJ2-5,TGTGCCAGCAGGGAGGGAAGGCCTAGCGGGAAAGAGACCCAGTACTTC,CASREGRPSGKETQYF
.,.,TRBV7-9,TRBJ2-7,TGTGCCAGCAGCTTAGTCCCCCCAGGATACGCCTACGAGCAGTACTTC,CASSLVPPGYAYEQYF
.,.,TRBV14,TRBJ2-7,TGTGCCAGCAGCCAAGATATGGGCAGCCAGCAGTACTTC,CASSQDMGSQQYF
.,.,TRBV11-2,TRBJ2-1,TGTGCCAGCAGCCCCACGACGGGTAAGCAGTTCTTC,CASSPTTGKQFF
.,.,TRBV25-1,TRBJ2-7,TGTGCCAGCAGTCCCCGACAAGGCCATTCCTACGAGCAGTACTTC,CASSPRQGHSYEQYF
.,.,TRBV7-9,TRBJ1-1,TGTGCCTGTCGCAGGGTTGTGAGTGTGAACACTGAAGCTTTCTTT,CACRRVVSVNTEAFF
TRBD2,.,TRBV28,TRBJ2-3,TGTGCCAGCTTAGCGGGAGACTTCACAGATACGCAGTATTTT,CASLAGDFTDTQYF
.,.,TRBV28,TRBJ2-1,TGTGCCAGCAGCCTGGTCAGGGGTGAGCAGTTCTTC,CASSLVRGEQFF
TRBD1,.,TRBV15,TRBJ1-4,TGTGCCACCAGCCTCGGACAGGGATTTGAAAAACTGTTTTTT,CATSLGQGFEKLFF
.,.,TRBV5-4,TRBJ2-1,TGTGCCAGCAGCTTCCGGGACTTCGGTGGTGGTGAGCAGTTCTTC,CASSFRDFGGGEQFF
TRBD1,.,TRBV7-8,TRBJ1-2,TGTGCCAGCAGCCTCGGGACAGTCTTCGATGGCTACACCTTC,CASSLGTVFDGYTF
.,few,TRBV6-5,TRBJ2-1,TGTGCCAGCAGTCCGACTCCCGGCTCCTACAATGAGCAGTTCTTC,CASSPTPGSYNEQFF
TRBD1,.,TRBV28,TRBJ2-7,TGTGCCAGCAGTTCCCCCCCCAACAGGGGCCGCTATTTCTCCTACGAGCAGTACTTC,CASSSPPNRGRYFSYEQYF
.,.,TRBV19,TRBJ1-1,TGTGCCAGTACCACTCATAACAGGGCTGGGAACACTGAAGCTTTCTTT,CASTTHNRAGNTEAFF
.,.,TRBV5-6,TRBJ1-5,TGTGCCAGCAGCTTAGGCCAGGGGCTCAATCAGCCCCAGCATTTT,CASSLGQGLNQPQHF
.,.,TRBV5-1,TRBJ2-3,TGCGCCAGCAGCTTCCAGCGGTCTGCAGATACGCAGTATTTT,CASSFQRSADTQYF
TRBD1,.,TRBV28,TRBJ2-1,TGTGCCAGCAGTCCGGGTGACAGGGGGCGTTACAATGAGCAGTTCTTC,CASSPGDRGRYNEQFF
TRBD2,.,TRBV18,TRBJ2-7,TGTGCCAGCTCACCACCTAGCGGGTTATCCTACGAGCAGTACTTC,CASSPPSGLSYEQYF
.,.,TRBV7-7,TRBJ2-7,TGTGCTAGCAGCATAGGCAGGGGCTACGAGCAGTACTTC,CASSIGRGYEQYF
TRBD2,.,TRBV19,TRBJ2-2,TGTGCCAGTAGTATCCCCAGCGGGAACGGGCCCGGGGAGCTGTTTTTT,CASSIPSGNGPGELFF
.,.,TRBV30,TRBJ2-7,TGTGCCTGGAGACTTCCCTACGAGCAGTACTTC,CAWRLPYEQYF
.,.,TRBV19,TRBJ2-5,TGTGCCAGTAGTATTAAGTGGGGCCGGGAGACCCAGTACTTC,CASSIKWGRETQYF
.,.,TRBV9,TRBJ2-1,TGTGCCAGCAGCCCGACAGAGTACAATGAGCAGTTCTTC,CASSPTEYNEQFF